This T cell receptor (beta chain) was found in a study of cytomegalovirus exposure and HLA in healthy donors (dated 2017 in TCRdb). About the investigation overall: In an earlier analysis of about 560 of the donors, around 290 Gb of sequence data and approximately 100 million unique TCR beta sequences from about 179 million T cells were reported. An early release that covered 500 to 800 HLA-typed donors contained approximately 300 gigabases of sequencing data and about 93 million unique TCR sequences. Among the roughly 390 genotyped donors, roughly 80% belonged to the genetic ancestry cluster associated with self-reported Caucasian donors. The study aimed to test whether signatures of past pathogen exposure could be identified by cataloging public T cell receptors. The T cell repertoires of some 670 subjects were profiled by immunosequencing and related to cytomegalovirus serostatus. In addition to the first cohort of 650 to 800 subjects, a separate validation cohort of over 90 different subjects was used. To predict cytomegalovirus infection status, the study brought together high-throughput TCR immunosequencing, statistical association of individual TCRs with disease status, and machine learning. A later analysis re-examined previously published TCR beta repertoires from several hundred donors and added high-resolution HLA genotyping to investigate patterns of TCR occurrence. The later analysis used no new phenotypic data to find candidate immune exposures, relying instead on TCR beta sequences and their occurrence across donors. An earlier analysis of 587 of the donors applied high-throughput TCR beta sequencing to assess whether each TCR beta V gene segment acted as functional or pseudogenic. Donor age, sex, ethnicity and CMV serostatus were collected together with the repertoire data. In a later genetic analysis, genome-wide SNP genotypes for about 65% of the roughly 670 donors were used, and that subset was treated as a discovery cohort. All discovery cohort repertoires had been generated on a single sequencing platform. Both class I and class II loci were covered by HLA typing, at four-digit resolution. The number of typed donors differed by locus: 629-630 for A, B, C, DRB1 and DQB1; 500 to 550 for DQA1; roughly 600 for DPA1; and roughly 470 for DPB1. Because of strong linkage in the cohort, roughly five DR-DQ haplotypes were treated as single units for association and clustering. Among a few hundred genotyped donors of the cohort, an average of about 240,000 unique TCR beta nucleotide sequences were sequenced per donor, 15% to 20% of them non-productive.

Broad study findings and their caveats: Linkage disequilibrium might explain the correlated functional status among segregating V segments, but an unknown experimental factor could not be ruled out. A later analysis reported that several top co-occurrence clusters appeared linked to parvovirus B19, influenza, CMV and Epstein-Barr virus. In both the original and validation cohorts, the classifier was reported to diagnose cytomegalovirus status with high specificity and sensitivity. A few of the identified cytomegalovirus-associated TCR beta chains were confirmed in vitro to be specific for cytomegalovirus antigens. Because HLA typing was unavailable for some donors at each locus, only the typed subset was used in association tests. In the study, 150 to 200 TCR beta chains were listed as associated with cytomegalovirus. Some IMGT-functional V segments, including TRBV6-2 and TRBV6-3, could not be distinguished by the 87-base-pair reads and were therefore excluded. The authors suggested that the approach could potentially be generalized to other disease states and immunological phenotypes. In a later analysis, the rate of TCR association differed among HLA loci, with DRB1 alleles having the most associated TCRs and HLA-C alleles having the fewest. The cohort was sequenced for TCR beta chains only, and without alpha or paired-chain data the features that could be detected were limited. In a later genetic analysis, fewer N-insertions in productive TCRs were reported among donors in an Asian-associated ancestry cluster than the 666-donor mean. A further reported finding was that TCR beta sequences accurately predicted the HLA-A and HLA-B alleles for most subjects in the first cohort. Most TCR sequences were seen in very few donors, while some public TCRs were found in many individuals. Most CMV-associated TCR beta chains appeared to be HLA-restricted in a later analysis, and the HLA associations seemed to be driven largely by CMV exposure. At a false discovery rate of 0.05, a later analysis linked 16,000 or so TCR beta sequences to specific HLA alleles. Because counts were too low, under 20 rarely observed V segments, including chromosome 9 orphons, were left out of the earlier analysis of 587 of the donors. Presence/absence analyses assumed roughly uniform sequencing depth across donors, an assumption that may not hold. An association between a missense DCLRE1C variant and V-gene and J-gene trimming of TCR beta chains was found in a later genetic analysis and replicated in an independent cohort. CMV serostatus was the only immune exposure information available for the cohort. When HLA alleles, especially DR and DQ, strongly co-occurred, TCR associations were difficult to assign to individual alleles. In a later analysis, HLA-associated TCR beta chains showed more clonal expansion and lower generation probabilities than non-associated chains that were equally common. In an earlier analysis of approximately 590 of the donors, most TCR beta V segments were observed in productive rearrangements about 90% or about 30% of the time, broadly matching IMGT annotations. A group of highly shared sequence variants was considered likely to be a technical artifact of the sequencing pipeline.

About this clone itself: No cognate antigen has been identified for it. Per-base quality was not reported, and no clone a single base away is much larger than it.

In total, around 600 healthy bone marrow donors made up the cohort. All cohort members were sampled while nominally healthy, although unrecorded immune exposures were likely present. The donor tested CMV seronegative, placing the donor among the 352 seronegative members of the cohort. Every donor gave a peripheral blood sample, and the peripheral blood mononuclear cells from that sample were used for TCR beta sequencing. Genomic DNA was extracted from the blood cell samples with the Qiagen DNeasy Blood Extraction Kit. Libraries were constructed by the immunoSEQ multiplex PCR assay. The multiplex PCR relied on a mix of 60 forward primers for TCR Vbeta segments and 13 reverse primers for TCR Jbeta segments. The CDR3 region of rearranged TCR beta genes was amplified from genomic DNA by a multiplex PCR assay. Amplified TCR beta libraries were sequenced as 87-base-pair reads on the Illumina HiSeq System. The study's own analysis went as follows. In a later analysis, 80 million or so unique TCR beta chains were counted across the 500 to 850 repertoires, and around 10 million of these chains were shared by at least two donors. A nearest-neighbor algorithm error-corrected the raw reads and collapsed the reads into unique sequences, merging closely related sequences to remove PCR and sequencing errors. CDR3 sequences were aligned to IMGT reference sequences to assign V, D and J gene segments. For a sequence to be retained, a match of at least six nucleotides to both a V gene segment and a J gene segment was required. A rearrangement counted as productive if the CDR3 had no stop codons and remained in frame with V and J, and every other rearrangement counted as non-productive. CDR3 was defined according to IMGT convention as the region running from the second conserved V-encoded cysteine to the conserved J-encoded phenylalanine. In an earlier analysis of some 550 of the donors, sequences lacking an unambiguous match to a single V gene segment were excluded. In an earlier analysis of 450 to 750 of the donors, a V segment was called functional when productive rearrangements were above 56.7%, and segregating when the standard deviation between donors exceeded 5%. A statistical classification framework was built for diagnosing cytomegalovirus status from the catalog of TCR beta chain sequences. V and J gene assignment, in a later analysis, came from comparing TCR nucleotide sequences with IMGT/GENE-DB human TR gene sequences. In a later analysis, CDR3 sequences and most-parsimonious VDJ recombination scenarios were assigned using the TCRdist pipeline. In a later analysis, each TCR beta chain was defined by its CDR3 amino acid sequence together with its V-gene family, and reads without a unique V-gene family were excluded. As a way to deal with suspected cross-contamination and a sequencing artifact, a later analysis dropped under 600 nucleotide sequences that were highly shared and had low generation probability. A later analysis calculated a clonal expansion index for each public chain from normalized within-repertoire ranks of inferred template counts. Generation probabilities in a later analysis came from a VDJ recombination model fitted to out-of-frame rearrangements, and those results were checked against IGoR. A later analysis scored TCR-TCR, TCR-HLA and TCR-CMV co-occurrence with hypergeometric tests, applying a repertoire-size bias correction to TCR pairs. To estimate false discovery rates, a later analysis permuted the HLA or CMV assignments 20 times. In a later analysis, co-occurring TCRs were grouped using DBSCAN, with TCRdist sequence similarity added in when clustering inside HLA-allele-positive subsets. Repertoires with fewer than 30,000 or more than 120,000 public chains were left out of co-occurrence clustering, as were five repertoires with anomalous nucleotide sharing. TCRdb provides this immuneACCESS table in a form limited to in-frame rearrangements. Some clones are lacking; in checked studies, under half of them reflect an unresolved V gene, and why the rest are absent is not known. Clone size and V and J calls were adopted from that table, with D and trimming inferred from the DNA. The sample table records fewer than 200,000 clones; 79% of these occur just once. The ten largest clones add up to around 1.9% of the sample.

Including the terminal cysteine and phenylalanine, the CDR3 comprises 19 residues. The DNA shown is the 57-base CDR3, in frame from base 1. Sequences PRHDT (CDR1) and FYEKMQ (CDR2) are obtained from the germline V gene (reference sequence). Ends trimmed: V by 0 bases, J by 4 bases; bases unmatched to a gene: 9. The receptor chain draws on TRBV13 and TRBJ2-2; TRBD2 fits 12 bases in the junction. Material for sequencing was PBMCs. This receptor was taken from a man aged 40-49 years in good health and CMV-seronegative. The CDR3 reads as follows: CASSLGPRLAGVITGELFF. Read as DNA, the sequence is TGTGCCAGCAGCTTAGGTCCCCGACTAGCGGGAGTGATCACCGGGGAGCTGTTTTTT.